This T cell receptor beta chain was captured by sequencing in a study of blood T cell repertoires in COVID-19. The wider study: Acute and convalescent COVID-19 samples came from the United States, Italy and Spain.

All enrollees were roughly 18 to 90 years old and from approximately 24 US areas. Clinical histories supplied by participants themselves formed the basis of cohort assignment. In the original processing: Scientists estimated how many nucleated cells there were by amplifying reference gene primers. TCRdb's table, derived via immunoSEQ multiplex PCR, lists solely in-frame clones and lacks some. The V and J calls and clone size are taken from that table; D and trimming were inferred from the DNA. The table records 150,000 to 200,000 clones, 75% to 90% of them present only once. This clone was picked up one time. One junction end does not reproduce the germline sequence, and a read error may be involved. This TCR was recovered from a woman aged 40 to 50 with acute COVID-19. Source material: PBMCs or T cells enriched from blood (not recorded which).

DNA of the CDR3: TGTGCCAGCAGAGAAGGGAGGTTGAGCGAAAAACTGTTTTTT. Its translation: CASREGRLSEKLFF. The J gene is TRBJ1-4, the V gene TRBV6-1; no clear D gene. Germline CDR1 reads MNHNS; CDR2 reads SASEGT. The CDR3 extends over 14 amino acids.